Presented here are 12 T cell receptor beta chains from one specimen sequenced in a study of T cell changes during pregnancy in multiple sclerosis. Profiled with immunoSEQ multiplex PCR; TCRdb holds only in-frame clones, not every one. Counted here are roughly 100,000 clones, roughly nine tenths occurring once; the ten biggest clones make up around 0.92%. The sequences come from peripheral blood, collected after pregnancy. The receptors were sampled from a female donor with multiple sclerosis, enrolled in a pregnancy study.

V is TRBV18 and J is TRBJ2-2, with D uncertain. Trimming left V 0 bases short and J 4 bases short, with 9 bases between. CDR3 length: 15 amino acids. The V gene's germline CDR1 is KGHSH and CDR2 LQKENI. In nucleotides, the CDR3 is TGTGCCAGCTCACCACCTTCGTCCCCCACCGGGGAGCTGTTTTTT. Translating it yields CASSPPSSPTGELFF.

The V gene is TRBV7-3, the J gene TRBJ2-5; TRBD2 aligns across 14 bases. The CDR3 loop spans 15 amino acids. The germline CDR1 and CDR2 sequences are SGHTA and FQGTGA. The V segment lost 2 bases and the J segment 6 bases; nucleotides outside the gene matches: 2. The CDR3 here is CASSLGTSGRKTQYF. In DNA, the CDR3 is TGTGCCAGCAGCTTAGGGACTAGCGGGAGAAAGACCCAGTACTTC.

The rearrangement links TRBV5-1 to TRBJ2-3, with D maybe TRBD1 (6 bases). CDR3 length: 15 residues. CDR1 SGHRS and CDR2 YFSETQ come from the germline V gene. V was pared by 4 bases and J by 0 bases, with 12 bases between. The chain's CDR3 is CASSPATGSTDTQYF. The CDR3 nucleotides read TGCGCCAGCAGCCCCGCGACAGGTAGCACAGATACGCAGTATTTT.

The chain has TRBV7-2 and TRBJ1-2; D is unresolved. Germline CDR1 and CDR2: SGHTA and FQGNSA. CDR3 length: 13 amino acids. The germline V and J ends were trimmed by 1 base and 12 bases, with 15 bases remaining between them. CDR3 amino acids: CASSLDSGIGDTF. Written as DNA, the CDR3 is TGTGCCAGCAGCTTAGATTCGGGGATAGGTGACACCTTC.

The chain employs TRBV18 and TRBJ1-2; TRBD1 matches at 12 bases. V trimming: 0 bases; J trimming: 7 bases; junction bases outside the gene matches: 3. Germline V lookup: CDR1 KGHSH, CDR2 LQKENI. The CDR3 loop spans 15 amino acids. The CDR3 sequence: CASSPPGQGAPGYTF. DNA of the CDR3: TGTGCCAGCTCACCACCGGGACAGGGGGCCCCTGGCTACACCTTC.

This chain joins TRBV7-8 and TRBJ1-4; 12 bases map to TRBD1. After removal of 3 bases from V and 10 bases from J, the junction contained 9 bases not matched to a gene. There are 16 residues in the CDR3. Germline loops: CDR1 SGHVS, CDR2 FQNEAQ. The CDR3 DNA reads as TGTGCCAGCAGCTTCAAGGGACAGGGGGCGGTACTAAAACTGTTTTTT. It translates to CASSFKGQGAVLKLFF.

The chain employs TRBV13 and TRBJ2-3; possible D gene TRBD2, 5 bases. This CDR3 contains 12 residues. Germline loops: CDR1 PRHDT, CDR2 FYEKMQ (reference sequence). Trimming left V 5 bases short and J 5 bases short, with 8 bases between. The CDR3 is CASSQGGDTQYF. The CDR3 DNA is TGTGCCAGCAGCCAAGGAGGAGATACGCAGTATTTT.

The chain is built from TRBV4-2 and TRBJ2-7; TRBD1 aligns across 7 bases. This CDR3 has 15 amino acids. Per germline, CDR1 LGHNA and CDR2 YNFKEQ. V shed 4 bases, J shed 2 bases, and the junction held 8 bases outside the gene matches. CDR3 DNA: TGTGCCAGCAGCCCACAGAGGGGGCCAGCCTACGAGCAGTACTTC. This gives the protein CASSPQRGPAYEQYF.

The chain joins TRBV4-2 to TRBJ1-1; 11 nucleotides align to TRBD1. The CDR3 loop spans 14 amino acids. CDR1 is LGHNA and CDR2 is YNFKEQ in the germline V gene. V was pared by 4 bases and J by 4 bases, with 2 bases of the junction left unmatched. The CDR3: CASSPDRGRTEAFF. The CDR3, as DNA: TGTGCCAGCAGCCCGGACAGGGGGCGCACTGAAGCTTTCTTT.

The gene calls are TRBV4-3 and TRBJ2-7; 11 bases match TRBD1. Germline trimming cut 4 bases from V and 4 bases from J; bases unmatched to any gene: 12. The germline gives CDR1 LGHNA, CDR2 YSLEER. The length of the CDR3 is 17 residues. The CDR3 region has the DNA TGCGCCAGCAGCCCAAACCTAGGGACAGGGGGTAGGTACGAGCAGTACTTC. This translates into CASSPNLGTGGRYEQYF.

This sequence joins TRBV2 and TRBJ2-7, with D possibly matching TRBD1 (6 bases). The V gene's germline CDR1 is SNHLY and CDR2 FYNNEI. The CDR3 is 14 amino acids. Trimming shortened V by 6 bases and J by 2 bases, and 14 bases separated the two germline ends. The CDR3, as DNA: TGTGCCAGCAGCGAAAGCCGACAGGCCTACGAGCAGTACTTC. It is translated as CASSESRQAYEQYF.

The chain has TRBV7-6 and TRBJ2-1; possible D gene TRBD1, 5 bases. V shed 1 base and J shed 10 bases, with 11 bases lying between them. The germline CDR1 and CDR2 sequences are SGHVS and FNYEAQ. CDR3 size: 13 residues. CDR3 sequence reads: CASSLGQGPEQFF. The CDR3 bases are TGTGCCAGCAGCTTAGGCCAGGGTCCCGAGCAGTTCTTC.